Described below is a single T cell receptor beta chain sequence and its context. Germline assignment: CDR1 SNHLY and CDR2 FYNNEI. Trimming removed 11 bases from V and 13 bases from J, with 23 bases in between. The CDR3 has 12 amino acids. PCR was performed using 60 Vbeta and 13 Jbeta primers. Here immunoSEQ multiplex PCR was the method, and the copy in TCRdb shows in-frame clones only, minus some. The table records about 200,000 clones, about 79% of them present only once. The data derive from a study of cytomegalovirus exposure and HLA in healthy donors. This sequence was found in a man younger than 30 in good health and CMV-seronegative. The chain links TRBV2 to TRBJ1-2; a weak D match, TRBD1 (6 bases). The sequenced sample was PBMCs. The CDR3, as DNA: TGTGCCGGGGCCGGGACACTCGCTACCCCCACCTTC. Amino acid sequence: CAGAGTLATPTF.